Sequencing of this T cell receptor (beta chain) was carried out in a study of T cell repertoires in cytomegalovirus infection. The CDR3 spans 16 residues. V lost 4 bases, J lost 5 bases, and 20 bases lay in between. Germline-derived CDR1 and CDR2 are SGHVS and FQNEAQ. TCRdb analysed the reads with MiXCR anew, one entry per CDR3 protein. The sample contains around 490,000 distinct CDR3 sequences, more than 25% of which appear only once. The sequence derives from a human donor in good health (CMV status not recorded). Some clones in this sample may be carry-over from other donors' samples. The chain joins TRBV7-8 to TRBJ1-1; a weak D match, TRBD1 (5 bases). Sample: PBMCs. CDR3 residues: CASSYLIGGSGTEAFF. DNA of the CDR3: TGTGCCAGCAGCTACTTAATCGGGGGGAGTGGAACTGAAGCTTTCTTT.